Shown below are 27 T cell receptor beta chains from a single sample sequenced in a study of T cell repertoires in cytomegalovirus infection. MiXCR, applied by TCRdb to the reads, yields one record per CDR3 protein. The data contain about 310,000 distinct CDR3 sequences, roughly 15% of them singletons. The sample taken for sequencing was PBMCs. Receptor source: a human donor in good health (CMV status not recorded). Some clones in this sample may be carry-over from other donors' samples.

This clonotype was observed a single time. The chain carries TRBV24-1 and TRBJ1-2, with D unresolved. Germline CDR1 reads KGHDR; CDR2 reads SFDVKD. The CDR3 is 11 residues long. Trimming removed 0 bases from V and 7 bases from J, with 2 bases in between. The CDR3 is CATSDLFGYTF. As DNA, the CDR3 is TGTGCCACCAGTGATTTGTTTGGCTACACCTTC.

This clonotype was seen at least ten times. The rearrangement joins TRBV7-2 to TRBJ2-3; TRBD1 is a possible D gene (5 bases). Trimming shortened V by 3 bases and J by 2 bases, and 12 bases separated the two germline ends. This CDR3 is 15 amino acids long. CDR1 and CDR2 (germline): SGHTA, FQGNSA. The CDR3, as DNA: TGTGCCAGCAGCTTCGGCGGCGGACACACAGATACGCAGTATTTT. Its translation is CASSFGGGHTDTQYF.

Only a few counts were recorded for this clonotype. The chain combines TRBV28 with TRBJ2-7, with D possibly matching TRBD1 (6 bases). The germline CDR1 and CDR2 sequences are MDHEN and SYDVKM. CDR3 length: 13 amino acids. Deletions cut 7 bases from V and 3 bases from J, with 13 bases between. CDR3 nucleotide sequence: TGTGCCAGCACACCGGGACAACTCTACGAGCAGTACTTC. Translating gives CASTPGQLYEQYF.

This clonotype has a handful of counts. This chain uses TRBV2 with TRBJ1-5, with D maybe TRBD1 (5 bases). The V gene's germline CDR1 is SNHLY and CDR2 FYNNEI. The CDR3 loop spans 15 amino acids. V lost 5 bases to trimming and J lost 2 bases, with 13 bases between them. CDR3 DNA sequence: TGTGCCAGCAGTCAGCAGGGTATGCGCAATCAGCCCCAGCATTTT. Protein sequence: CASSQQGMRNQPQHF.

The chain links TRBV6-6 to TRBJ1-6; tentatively, D is TRBD1 (6 bases). Germline V lookup: CDR1 MNHNY, CDR2 SVGAGI (reference sequence). V was clipped by 6 bases and J by 0 bases, with 18 bases between them. CDR3 length: 18 amino acids. CDR3 nucleotide sequence: TGTGCCAGCAGCCAGGGACACCCAAGGAGCTCCTATAATTCACCCCTCCACTTT. This gives the protein CASSQGHPRSSYNSPLHF.

This clonotype was picked up one time. The CDR3 is CASSYQTNTGELFF. CDR3 nucleotide sequence: TGTGCCAGCAGTTACCAAACGAACACCGGGGAGCTGTTTTTT. This chain connects TRBV6-5 to TRBJ2-2; D not resolved. Deletions cut 2 bases from V and 0 bases from J, with 4 bases between. This CDR3 spans 14 amino acids. The germline V gene has CDR1 MNHEY and CDR2 SVGAGI.

This clonotype was observed a few times. The rearrangement uses TRBV18 and TRBJ1-1; 7 nucleotides agree with TRBD1. Germline assignment: CDR1 KGHSH and CDR2 LQKENI. CDR3 size: 16 residues. With V trimmed by 1 base and J by 5 bases, 10 bases remained unmatched. The CDR3 nucleotides read TGTGCCAGCTCACCACGGGACAGTTCCCTGGGGACTGAAGCTTTCTTT. Translation gives CASSPRDSSLGTEAFF.

This clonotype was seen more than once but under ten times. J is TRBJ1-2 and V is TRBV28, with TRBD1 as a possible D gene (5 bases). The CDR3 loop spans 15 amino acids. The germline gives CDR1 MDHEN, CDR2 SYDVKM. Trimming took off 5 bases at V and 4 bases at J, with 17 bases between the two ends. DNA for the CDR3: TGTGCCAGCAGTCCCGGATCTCCCGGGGGCTATGGCTACACCTTC. Translating it yields CASSPGSPGGYGYTF.

The chain has TRBV7-9 and TRBJ2-7; D unclear. Trimming removed 9 bases at V and 3 bases at J, with 18 bases between. Germline values: CDR1 SEHNR, CDR2 FQNEAQ (reference sequence). The CDR3 contains 14 residues. The CDR3 is CASAASAPYYEQYF. CDR3 in DNA: TGTGCCAGTGCAGCTTCAGCCCCTTACTACGAGCAGTACTTC.

CDR3 nucleotide sequence: TGTGCCAGCAGCTATAACTTAGCGGGGTACAATGAGCAGTTCTTC. Protein: CASSYNLAGYNEQFF. The chain is built from TRBV5-4 and TRBJ2-1, with 8 bases fitting TRBD2. This CDR3 is 15 amino acids long. Germline V gene sequence: CDR1 SGHNT, CDR2 YYREEE (reference sequence). With 3 bases clipped from V and 4 bases from J, the junction kept 6 bases outside the gene matches.

The CDR3 region has the DNA TGTGCCAGCAGATCCGAGGCCAATCAGCCCCAGCATTTT. Translation gives CASRSEANQPQHF. The chain uses TRBV6-1 and TRBJ1-5; the D is unclear. The CDR3 has 13 amino acids. CDR1 MNHNS and CDR2 SASEGT come from the germline V gene. V was clipped by 6 bases and J by 3 bases, with 9 bases between them.

This clonotype was recorded a few times. The chain recombines TRBV3-1 with TRBJ1-4, with unresolved D. V was shortened by 5 bases and J by 8 bases, with 9 bases between the two germline ends. The CDR3 runs to 12 residues. Germline V gene data show CDR1 as LGHDT and CDR2 as YNNKEL (reference sequence). CDR3 residues: CASSDLKEKLFF. The CDR3, as DNA: TGTGCCAGCAGCGACCTCAAGGAAAAACTGTTTTTT. The variable domain in full, with the rest retrieved from reference TRBV3-1 and TRBJ1-4, is DTAVSQTPKYLVTQMGNDKSIKCEQNLGHDTMYWYKQDSKKFLKIMFSYNNKELIINETVPNRFSPKSPDKAHLNLHINSLELGDSAVYFCASSDLKEKLFFGSGTQLSVL.

This clonotype was recorded many times. The chain has TRBV7-2 and TRBJ1-2, with TRBD1 matching 9 bases. Germline V gene lookup returns CDR1 SGHTA and CDR2 FQGNSA. The V and J ends lost 1 base and 4 bases, in that order; junction bases with no gene match: 7. CDR3 size: 16 residues. The CDR3 coding sequence is TGTGCCAGCAGCTTAGAGGGGACAGGGTCTATCTATGGCTACACCTTC. It encodes CASSLEGTGSIYGYTF. Combining the CDR3 with reference TRBV7-2 and TRBJ1-2 gives the whole variable domain GAGVSQSPSNKVTEKGKDVELRCDPISGHTALYWYRQSLGQGLEFLIYFQGNSAPDKSGLPSDRFSAERTGGSVSTLTIQRTQQEDSAVYLCASSLEGTGSIYGYTFGSGTRLTVV.

V and J are TRBV20-1 and TRBJ2-1; D perhaps matches TRBD1 (5 bases). The CDR3 has 13 residues. Between the trimmed V and J ends, which lost 6 bases and 6 bases, there was a span of 15 bases. Germline CDR1 is DFQATT and CDR2 is SNEGSKA (reference sequence). CDR3: CSASRAPANEQFF. DNA of the CDR3: TGCAGTGCCTCCAGGGCGCCGGCCAATGAGCAGTTCTTC.

This clonotype appeared many times. The rearrangement joins TRBV12-3 or TRBV12-4 to TRBJ2-3, with TRBD2 identical over 7 bases. The ends lost 5 bases at V and 1 base at J; junction bases unmatched: 6. The CDR3 runs to 15 residues. This CDR3 reads CASSPRSGGTDTQYF. Here the CDR3 DNA reads TGTGCCAGCAGTCCACGGAGCGGGGGCACAGATACGCAGTATTTT.

In its sample, this clonotype was seen once. The V and J genes are TRBV3-1 and TRBJ1-2; 8 nucleotides match TRBD1. The V segment lost 0 bases and the J segment 4 bases; nucleotides outside the gene matches: 13. CDR1 is LGHDT, CDR2 YNNKEL, per germline (reference sequence). The CDR3 spans 18 residues. As DNA, the CDR3 is TGTGCCAGCAGCCAAGACCTCTCCCCGCTAACAGGGGGCTATGGCTACACCTTC. It specifies CASSQDLSPLTGGYGYTF.

Worth noting for this clonotype: This may be a read error, as it is one base from a much larger clone. This sequence joins TRBV19 and TRBJ1-5; 9 bases match TRBD1. This CDR3 has 16 amino acids. The germline CDR1 and CDR2 sequences are LNHDA and SQIVND (reference sequence). Written as DNA, the CDR3 is TGTGCCAGTAGTACCCCGGGACAGGGACACAATCAGCCCCGGCATTTT. Protein sequence: CASSTPGQGHNQPRHF.

The rearrangement uses TRBV19 and TRBJ1-5; TRBD1 might be the D (6 bases). This CDR3 contains 12 residues. Trimming cost V 8 bases and J 6 bases, with 11 bases left between them. The germline V gene has CDR1 LNHDA and CDR2 SQIVND (reference sequence). The CDR3 region has the DNA TGTGCCAGTTGGGGGCTTGGTCAGCCCCAGCATTTT. Protein product: CASWGLGQPQHF.

The chain links TRBV23-1 to TRBJ2-5; 8 bases are a match to TRBD1. TRBV23-1 is treated as an ORF (open reading frame) with a function not yet certain. Losses at the gene ends were 2 bases for V and 2 bases for J; bases not matched to a gene: 7. There are 16 residues in the CDR3. The DNA of the CDR3 is TGCGCCAGCAGTCAACCCCCCGACAGGGGACAAGAGACCCAGTACTTC. It encodes CASSQPPDRGQETQYF.

The V call is TRBV9, the J call TRBJ2-1; 10 positions match TRBD1. Germline assignment: CDR1 SGDLS and CDR2 YYNGEE. The CDR3 sequence is 16 residues long. V was pared by 3 bases and J by 2 bases, with 5 bases of the junction left unmatched. The CDR3 DNA reads as TGTGCCAGCAGCGGGACAGGGGGAACCCCCTACAATGAGCAGTTCTTC. Translating it yields CASSGTGGTPYNEQFF.

V usage is TRBV9 and J usage is TRBJ2-3; possible D gene TRBD1, 6 bases. This CDR3 comprises 16 residues. V lost 0 bases to trimming and J lost 2 bases, with 13 bases between them. Per the germline V gene, CDR1 is SGDLS and CDR2 is YYNGEE. Written as DNA, the CDR3 is TGTGCCAGCAGCGTAGCAGGGGCAGGGTTCACAGATACGCAGTATTTT. This codes for CASSVAGAGFTDTQYF.

This clonotype was recorded many times. The rearrangement uses TRBV7-2 and TRBJ2-1, with 9 bases lining up with TRBD1. The trim removed 2 bases at V and 3 bases at J, leaving 11 bases unmatched. Germline CDR1 reads SGHTA; CDR2 reads FQGNSA. The CDR3 sequence is 18 residues long. This CDR3 reads CASSLTKLRQGGYNEQFF. Written as DNA, the CDR3 is TGTGCCAGCAGCTTAACCAAGCTTAGACAGGGGGGCTACAATGAGCAGTTCTTC. The full variable domain, its missing parts supplied by reference TRBV7-2 and TRBJ2-1, is GAGVSQSPSNKVTEKGKDVELRCDPISGHTALYWYRQSLGQGLEFLIYFQGNSAPDKSGLPSDRFSAERTGGSVSTLTIQRTQQEDSAVYLCASSLTKLRQGGYNEQFFGPGTRLTVL.

At least ten counts were recorded for this clonotype. This chain uses TRBV2 with TRBJ1-4; TRBD1 might be the D (5 bases). V was cut by 10 bases and J by 10 bases, with 10 bases left in between. Looked up from germline, CDR1 is SNHLY and CDR2 is FYNNEI. CDR3 size: 10 residues. CDR3 DNA: TGTGCCATCGGAGACAGAAAACTGTTTTTT. It specifies CAIGDRKLFF.

This clonotype appeared a few times. The chain employs TRBV2 and TRBJ2-7; 7 bases agree with TRBD1. Germline lookup yields CDR1 SNHLY and CDR2 FYNNEI. CDR3 size: 15 residues. The ends lost 4 bases at V and 2 bases at J; junction bases unmatched: 8. The CDR3 reads CASSGSPGGTYEQYF. The CDR3 region has the DNA TGTGCCAGCAGTGGATCGCCAGGGGGAACCTACGAGCAGTACTTC.

V usage is TRBV20-1 and J usage is TRBJ2-1; 11 bases align to TRBD2. The CDR3 is 14 residues long. J lost 10 bases, V lost 0 bases, and 5 bases had no gene match. Germline V CDR1 and CDR2: DFQATT, SNEGSKA (reference sequence). CDR3 DNA sequence: TGCAGTGCTAGAGAGAGCCTAGCGGGGGGAGAGCAGTTCTTC. Translation gives CSARESLAGGEQFF.

There are a few counts of this clonotype. The chain uses TRBV28 and TRBJ2-7; weak D call: TRBD1 (6 bases). The V end lost 6 bases, the J end lost 2 bases, and 14 bases lay between the germline ends. CDR1 and CDR2 from the germline V gene are MDHEN and SYDVKM. CDR3 length equals 14 residues. The CDR3: CASRGTRVPYEQYF. The CDR3 DNA reads as TGTGCCAGCAGGGGGACAAGGGTTCCCTACGAGCAGTACTTC.

There are many counts of this clonotype. V is TRBV2 and J is TRBJ2-7; tentative D call: TRBD1 (6 bases). Trimming took off 8 bases at V and 2 bases at J, with 10 bases between the two ends. This CDR3 has 12 amino acids. In germline, CDR1 is SNHLY, CDR2 FYNNEI. This chain's CDR3 is CASGRDTYEQYF. CDR3 nucleotides: TGTGCCAGCGGAAGGGACACCTACGAGCAGTACTTC.